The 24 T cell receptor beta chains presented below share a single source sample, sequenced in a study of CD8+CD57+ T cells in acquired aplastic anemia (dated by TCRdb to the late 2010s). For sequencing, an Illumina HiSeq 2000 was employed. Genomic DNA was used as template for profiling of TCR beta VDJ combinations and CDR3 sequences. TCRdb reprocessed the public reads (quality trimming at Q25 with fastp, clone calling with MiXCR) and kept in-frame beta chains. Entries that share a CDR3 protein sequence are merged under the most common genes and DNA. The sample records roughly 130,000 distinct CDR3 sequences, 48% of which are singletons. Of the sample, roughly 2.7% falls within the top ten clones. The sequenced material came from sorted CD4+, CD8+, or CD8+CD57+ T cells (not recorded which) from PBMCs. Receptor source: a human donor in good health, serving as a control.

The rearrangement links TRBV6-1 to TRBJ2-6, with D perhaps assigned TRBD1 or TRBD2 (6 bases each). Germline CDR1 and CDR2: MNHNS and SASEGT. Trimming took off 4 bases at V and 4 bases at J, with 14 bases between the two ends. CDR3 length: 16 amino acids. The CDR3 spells CASSGPGAPGANVLTF. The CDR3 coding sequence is TGTGCCAGCAGTGGTCCGGGGGCGCCCGGGGCCAACGTCCTGACTTTC.

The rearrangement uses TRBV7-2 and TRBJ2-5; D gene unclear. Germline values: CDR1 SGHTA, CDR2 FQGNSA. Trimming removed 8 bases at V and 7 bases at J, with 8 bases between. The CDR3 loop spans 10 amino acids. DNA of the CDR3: TGTGCCAGCGGGTCAGTGACCCAGTACTTC. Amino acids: CASGSVTQYF.

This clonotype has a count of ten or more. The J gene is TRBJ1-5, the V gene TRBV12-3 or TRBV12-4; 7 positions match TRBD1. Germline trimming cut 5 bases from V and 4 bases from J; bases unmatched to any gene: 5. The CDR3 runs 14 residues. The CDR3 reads CASSETGKNQPQHF. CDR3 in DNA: TGTGCCAGCAGTGAGACAGGGAAGAATCAGCCCCAGCATTTT.

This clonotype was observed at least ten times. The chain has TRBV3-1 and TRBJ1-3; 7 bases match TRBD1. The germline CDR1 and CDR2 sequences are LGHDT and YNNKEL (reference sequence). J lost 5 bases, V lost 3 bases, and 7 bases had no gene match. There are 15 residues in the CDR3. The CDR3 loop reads CASSQSTGQRNTIYF. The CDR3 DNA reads TGTGCCAGCAGCCAGTCGACAGGGCAAAGAAACACCATATATTTT.

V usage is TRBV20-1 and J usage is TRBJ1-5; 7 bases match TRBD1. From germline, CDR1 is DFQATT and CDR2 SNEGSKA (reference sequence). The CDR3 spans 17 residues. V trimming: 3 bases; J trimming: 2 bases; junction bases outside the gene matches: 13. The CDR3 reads CSAREGARVRGNQPQHF. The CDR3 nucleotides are TGCAGTGCTAGGGAGGGGGCTAGGGTTCGAGGCAATCAGCCCCAGCATTTT.

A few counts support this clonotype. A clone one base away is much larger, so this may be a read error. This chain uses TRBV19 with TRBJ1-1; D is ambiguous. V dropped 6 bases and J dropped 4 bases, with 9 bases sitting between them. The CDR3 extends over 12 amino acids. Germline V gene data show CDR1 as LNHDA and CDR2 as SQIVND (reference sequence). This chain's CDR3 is CASSLPSTEAFF. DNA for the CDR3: TGTGCCAGTAGCCTTCCGAGCACTGAAGCTTTCTTT.

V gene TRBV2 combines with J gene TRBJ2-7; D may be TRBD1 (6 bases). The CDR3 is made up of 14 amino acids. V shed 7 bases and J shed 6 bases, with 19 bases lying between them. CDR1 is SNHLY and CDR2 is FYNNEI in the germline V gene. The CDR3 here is CASKIDRSTSEQYF. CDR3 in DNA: TGTGCCAGCAAGATCGACAGGTCAACCTCCGAGCAGTACTTC. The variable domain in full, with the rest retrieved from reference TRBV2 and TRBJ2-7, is EPEVTQTPSHQVTQMGQEVILRCVPISNHLYFYWYRQILGQKVEFLVSFYNNEISEKSEIFDDQFSVERPDGSNFTLKIRSTKLEDSAMYFCASKIDRSTSEQYFGPGTRLTVT.

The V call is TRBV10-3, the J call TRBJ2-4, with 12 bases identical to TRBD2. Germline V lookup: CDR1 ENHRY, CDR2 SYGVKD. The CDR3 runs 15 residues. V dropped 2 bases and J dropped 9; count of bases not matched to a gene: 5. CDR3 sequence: CAISELAGGRSIQYF. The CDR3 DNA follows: TGTGCCATCAGTGAGCTAGCGGGGGGGCGAAGCATTCAGTACTTC.

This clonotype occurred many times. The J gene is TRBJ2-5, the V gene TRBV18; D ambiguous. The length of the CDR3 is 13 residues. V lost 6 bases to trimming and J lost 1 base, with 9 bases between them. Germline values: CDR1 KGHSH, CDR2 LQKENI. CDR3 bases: TGTGCCAGCTCTGAACTTCGCCAAGAGACCCAGTACTTC. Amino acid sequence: CASSELRQETQYF.

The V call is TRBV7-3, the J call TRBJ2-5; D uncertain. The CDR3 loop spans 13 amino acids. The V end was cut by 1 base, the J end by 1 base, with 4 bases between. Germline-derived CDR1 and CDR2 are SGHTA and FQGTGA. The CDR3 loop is CASSLSVQETQYF. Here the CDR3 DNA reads TGTGCCAGCAGCTTAAGTGTCCAAGAGACCCAGTACTTC.

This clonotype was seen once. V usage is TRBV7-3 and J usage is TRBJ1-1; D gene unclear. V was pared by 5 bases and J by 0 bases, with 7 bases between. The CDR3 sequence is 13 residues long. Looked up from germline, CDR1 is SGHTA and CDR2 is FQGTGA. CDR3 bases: TGTGCCAGCAGCCGCACACTGAACACTGAAGCTTTCTTT. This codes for CASSRTLNTEAFF.

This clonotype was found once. CDR3 protein: CSARDPYNSPLHF. In DNA form, the CDR3 reads TGCAGTGCTCGTGACCCCTATAATTCACCCCTCCACTTT. The chain links TRBV20-1 to TRBJ1-6; D call uncertain. The germline gives CDR1 DFQATT, CDR2 SNEGSKA (reference sequence). Trimming left V 5 bases short and J 2 bases short, with 7 bases between. The CDR3 is 13 amino acids.

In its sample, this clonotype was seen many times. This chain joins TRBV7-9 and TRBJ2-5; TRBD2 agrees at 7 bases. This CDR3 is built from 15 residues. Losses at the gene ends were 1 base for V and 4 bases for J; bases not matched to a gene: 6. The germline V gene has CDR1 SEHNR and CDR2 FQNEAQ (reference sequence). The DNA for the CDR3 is TGTGCCAGCAGCTTAGGCCAGGGACTACTAGAGACCCAGTACTTC. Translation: CASSLGQGLLETQYF.

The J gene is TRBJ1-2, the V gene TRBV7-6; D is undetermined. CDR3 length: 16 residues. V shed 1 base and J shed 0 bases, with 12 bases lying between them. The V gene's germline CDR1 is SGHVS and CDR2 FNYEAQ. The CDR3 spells CASSLGASGANYGYTF. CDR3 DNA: TGTGCCAGCAGCTTAGGAGCCAGCGGAGCTAACTATGGCTACACCTTC.

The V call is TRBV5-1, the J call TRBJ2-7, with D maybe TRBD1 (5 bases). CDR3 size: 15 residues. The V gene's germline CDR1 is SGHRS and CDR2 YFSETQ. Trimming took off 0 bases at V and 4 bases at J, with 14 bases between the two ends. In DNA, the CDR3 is TGCGCCAGCAGCTTGGTAGCATCAGGGTTGTACGAGCAGTACTTC. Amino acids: CASSLVASGLYEQYF.

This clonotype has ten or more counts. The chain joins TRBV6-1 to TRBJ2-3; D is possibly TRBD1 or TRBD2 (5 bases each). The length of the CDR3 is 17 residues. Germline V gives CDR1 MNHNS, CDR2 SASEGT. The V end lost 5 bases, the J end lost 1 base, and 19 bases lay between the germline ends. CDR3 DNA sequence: TGTGCCAGCAGTCCCGCCGGGACGGGACGGGGCACAGATACGCAGTATTTT. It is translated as CASSPAGTGRGTDTQYF.

The CDR3 loop reads CASSFPPYSVRGVLDTQYF. As DNA, the CDR3 is TGTGCCAGCAGTTTCCCCCCTTATTCGGTGCGGGGGGTGTTGGATACGCAGTATTTT. This chain joins TRBV5-6 and TRBJ2-3, with 8 bases matching TRBD2. The V segment lost 5 bases and the J segment 6 bases; nucleotides outside the gene matches: 23. This CDR3 contains 19 residues. CDR1 and CDR2 (germline): SGHDT, YYEEEE.

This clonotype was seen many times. Here the CDR3 DNA reads TGTGCCATCAGCCCCATTCCGGATGTAGCCCTTAACGAGCAGTACTTC. Its translation is CAISPIPDVALNEQYF. This rearrangement joins TRBV10-3 to TRBJ2-7; D is unresolved. The CDR3 spans 16 residues. CDR1 is ENHRY and CDR2 is SYGVKD in the germline V gene. The V gene lost 6 bases and the J gene lost 5 bases, with 23 bases spanning the gap.

The CDR3 DNA is TGTGCCACCGAGGACAGGGCCTATGGCTACACCTTC. This codes for CATEDRAYGYTF. This chain connects TRBV15 to TRBJ1-2; 8 bases fit TRBD1. Germline assignment: CDR1 LNHNV and CDR2 YYDKDF (reference sequence). The CDR3 sequence is 12 residues long. V lost 8 bases, J lost 4 bases, and 3 bases stayed unmatched.

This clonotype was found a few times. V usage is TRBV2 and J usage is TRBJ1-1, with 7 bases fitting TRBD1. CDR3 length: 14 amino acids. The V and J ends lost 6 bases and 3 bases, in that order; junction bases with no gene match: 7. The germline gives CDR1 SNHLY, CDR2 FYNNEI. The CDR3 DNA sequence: TGTGCCAGCAGCGACAGGGCCCGGGACACTGAAGCTTTCTTT. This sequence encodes CASSDRARDTEAFF.

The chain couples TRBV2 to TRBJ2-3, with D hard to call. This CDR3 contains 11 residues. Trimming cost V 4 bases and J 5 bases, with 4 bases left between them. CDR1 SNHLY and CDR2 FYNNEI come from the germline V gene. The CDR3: CASSGLDTQYF. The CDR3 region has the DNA TGTGCCAGCAGTGGTCTAGATACGCAGTATTTT.

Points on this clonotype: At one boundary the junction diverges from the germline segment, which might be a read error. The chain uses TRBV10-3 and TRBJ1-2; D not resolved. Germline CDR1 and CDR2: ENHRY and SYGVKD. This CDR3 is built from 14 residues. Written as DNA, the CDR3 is TGTGCCATCAGTGAACGACTGGCTAACTGTGGCTACACCTTC. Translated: CAISERLANCGYTF.

The CDR3 region has the DNA TGTGCCAGTAGTCCACTAGGGTATTCACCCCTCCACTTT. This gives the protein CASSPLGYSPLHF. J is TRBJ1-6 and V is TRBV19; no firm D call. CDR3 length equals 13 residues. Germline CDR1 LNHDA, CDR2 SQIVND (reference sequence). The V gene lost 5 bases and the J gene lost 8 bases, with 10 bases spanning the gap.

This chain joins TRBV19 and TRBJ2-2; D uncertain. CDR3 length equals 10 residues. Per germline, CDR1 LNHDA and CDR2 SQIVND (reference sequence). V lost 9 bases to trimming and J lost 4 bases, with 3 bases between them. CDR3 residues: CASTTGELFF. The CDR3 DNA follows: TGTGCCAGCACCACCGGGGAGCTGTTTTTT.